The clone carrying this T cell receptor beta chain was detected many times. Its antigen is currently unknown. This entry comes from a study of blood T cells in healthy people across ages. Broader study findings: Fewer expanded clones and more diversity marked long-lived versus aged donors.

A second PCR, run for roughly 7 to 12 cycles, used a sample-barcoded 5' primer plus a J-beta primer mix. Each CDR3 protein is one row after TCRdb ran MiXCR on the 5' RACE reads. Found here are about 650,000 distinct CDR3 sequences, roughly 32% of them singletons; the top ten hold 15% to 19%. CDR1 is DFQATT, CDR2 SNEGSKA, per germline (reference sequence). The CDR3 totals 18 residues. V lost 3 bases to trimming and J lost 0 bases, with 21 bases between them. Researchers report isolating at least 6.5 million PBMCs per sample. V gene TRBV20-1 combines with J gene TRBJ2-1; D perhaps matches TRBD2 (6 bases). The sequence came from a woman older than 75 in good health. What was sequenced was blood. The CDR3 reads CSASGGTHLGASYNEQFF. CDR3 nucleotides: TGCAGTGCTAGCGGCGGGACCCACCTTGGAGCCTCCTACAATGAGCAGTTCTTC.